Shown below are 2 T cell receptor beta chains from a single sample sequenced in a study of stem cell transplantation in POMP-related autoinflammatory disease. Notes on the study in general: Unique TRB V-J gene pairings were limited in number in patients with PRAID. PRAID patients trended toward lower TRB diversity and higher clonality in all analyzed T-cell subsets.

What these receptors recognize is not known. TCRdb's table, derived via immunoSEQ multiplex PCR, lists solely in-frame clones and lacks some. Here the sample spans thousands of clones, 80% to 95% being singletons. The input for sequencing was CD8+ T cells from PBMCs, taken before stem cell transplantation. These TCRs come from a human donor with POMP-related autoinflammation and immune dysregulation (PRAID).

This chain uses TRBV9 with TRBJ1-4; TRBD1 aligns across 9 bases. The J segment lost 1 base and the V segment lost 4 bases, leaving 2 bases of the junction unmatched. The CDR3 length is 15 residues. CDR1 SGDLS and CDR2 YYNGEE come from the germline V gene. The CDR3 DNA reads TGTGCCAGCAGCACGGGACAGGGAACTAATGAAAAACTGTTTTTT. It codes for CASSTGQGTNEKLFF.

The V call is TRBV19, the J call TRBJ2-1, with TRBD2 matching over 12 bases. Germline loops: CDR1 LNHDA, CDR2 SQIVND (reference sequence). The CDR3 totals 15 residues. The ends lost 8 bases at V and 0 bases at J; junction bases unmatched: 2. The CDR3 protein is CASQTSGSSYNEQFF. Here the CDR3 DNA reads TGTGCCAGTCAGACTAGCGGGAGCTCCTACAATGAGCAGTTCTTC.